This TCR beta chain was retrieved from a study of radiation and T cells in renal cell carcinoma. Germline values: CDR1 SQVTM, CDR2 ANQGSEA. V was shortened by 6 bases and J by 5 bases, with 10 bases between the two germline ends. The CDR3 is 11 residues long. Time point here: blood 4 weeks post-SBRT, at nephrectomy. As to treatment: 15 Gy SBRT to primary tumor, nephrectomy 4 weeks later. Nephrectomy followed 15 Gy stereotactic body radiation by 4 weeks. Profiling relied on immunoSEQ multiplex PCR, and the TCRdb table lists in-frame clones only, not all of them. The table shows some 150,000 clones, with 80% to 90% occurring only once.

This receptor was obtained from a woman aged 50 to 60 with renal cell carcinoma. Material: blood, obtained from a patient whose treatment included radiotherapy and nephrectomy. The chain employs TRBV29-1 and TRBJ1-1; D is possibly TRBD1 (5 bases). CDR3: CSVTPGTEAFF. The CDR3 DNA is TGCAGCGTCACCCCAGGGACTGAAGCTTTCTTT.